This T cell receptor beta chain was identified in a study of blood T cell repertoires in COVID-19. V was pared by 1 base and J by 0 bases, with 2 bases of the junction left unmatched. Germline CDR1 LGHNA, CDR2 YSLEER. The CDR3 loop spans 15 amino acids. Produced via immunoSEQ multiplex PCR; TCRdb's table is partial and in-frame only. The data hold some 90,000 clones, with 81% observed a single time. The V and J genes are TRBV4-3 and TRBJ2-7; 8 nucleotides match TRBD2. This clonotype was sampled from a man between 60 and 70 years old with acute or convalescent COVID-19. The sequencing sample was made of peripheral blood. CDR3 sequence reads: CASSQGLASSYEQYF. As DNA, the CDR3 is TGCGCCAGCAGCCAAGGACTAGCGAGCTCCTACGAGCAGTACTTC.